The 15 T cell receptor beta chains in this list originate from one sample, sequenced in a study of technical replicates of blood from four donors. Assay used: immunoSEQ multiplex PCR; TCRdb lists only in-frame clones, some missing. Here the sample spans about 73,000 clones, over 90% being singletons. Sequencing input: PBMCs. The receptors come from a human donor in good health. Some clones in this sample may be carry-over from other donors' samples.

This sequence joins TRBV2 and TRBJ1-3, with TRBD1 matching over 11 bases. V lost 6 bases, J lost 3 bases, and 7 bases stayed unmatched. The CDR3 totals 16 residues. Germline V gene data show CDR1 as SNHLY and CDR2 as FYNNEI. The CDR3, as DNA: TGTGCCAGCAGCGGACAGGGGGCAGTGGGTGGAAACACCATATATTTT. This gives the protein CASSGQGAVGGNTIYF. Full variable domain (missing parts from reference TRBV2 and TRBJ1-3): EPEVTQTPSHQVTQMGQEVILRCVPISNHLYFYWYRQILGQKVEFLVSFYNNEISEKSEIFDDQFSVERPDGSNFTLKIRSTKLEDSAMYFCASSGQGAVGGNTIYFGEGSWLTVV.

The chain carries TRBV2 and TRBJ2-5; D might be TRBD1 (6 bases). Looked up from germline, CDR1 is SNHLY and CDR2 is FYNNEI. The CDR3 length is 13 residues. Trimming shortened V by 8 bases and J by 3 bases, and 13 bases separated the two germline ends. This chain's CDR3 is CASAGVGKETQYF. The CDR3, as DNA: TGTGCCAGCGCAGGGGTAGGGAAAGAGACCCAGTACTTC.

This chain uses TRBV27 with TRBJ2-7, with 9 nucleotides matching TRBD2. Trimming cost V 7 bases and J 0 bases; bases outside gene matches: 1. Germline V CDR1 and CDR2: MNHEY, SMNVEV (reference sequence). The CDR3 is 13 residues long. This CDR3 is CASKTSGSYEQYF. The DNA of the CDR3 is TGTGCCAGCAAGACTAGCGGCTCCTACGAGCAGTACTTC.

The V gene is TRBV6-5, the J gene TRBJ1-1, with 10 bases that match TRBD1. Germline assignment: CDR1 MNHEY and CDR2 SVGAGI. The CDR3 extends over 14 amino acids. V lost 5 bases to trimming and J lost 7 bases; unmatched junction nucleotides: 7. The CDR3 reads CASSASRDRGEAFF. CDR3 coding DNA: TGTGCCAGCAGTGCCTCGCGGGACAGGGGTGAAGCTTTCTTT.

The chain combines TRBV30 with TRBJ2-7; TRBD2 matches at 10 bases. V trimming: 8 bases; J trimming: 3 bases; junction bases outside the gene matches: 7. This CDR3 region has 13 residues. CDR1 is GTSNPN, CDR2 SVGIG, per germline (reference sequence). The CDR3 DNA is TGTGCCCGCCGGACTAGCGGAGACTACGAGCAGTACTTC. This codes for CARRTSGDYEQYF.

CDR3 nucleotides: TGTGCCAGCAGTCCTACAGGGGGCTCTGGAAACACCATATATTTT. Its protein product is CASSPTGGSGNTIYF. This chain uses TRBV2 with TRBJ1-3; 8 bases fit TRBD1. This CDR3 region has 15 residues. Per the germline V gene, CDR1 is SNHLY and CDR2 is FYNNEI. With V trimmed by 5 bases and J by 0 bases, 3 bases remained unmatched.

The CDR3 loop reads CASSLTSGPTHEQYF. For the CDR3, the DNA is TGTGCCAGCAGCCTGACTAGCGGGCCCACCCACGAGCAGTACTTC. This chain uses TRBV7-2 with TRBJ2-7; 10 positions match TRBD2. The CDR3 sequence is 15 residues long. In germline, CDR1 is SGHTA, CDR2 FQGNSA. The junction had 9 bases not matched to a gene; V was cut back by 5 bases and J by 5 bases.

This chain links TRBV7-9 with TRBJ2-1; 7 bases match TRBD2. Trimming cost V 5 bases and J 8 bases; bases outside gene matches: 12. Germline V gene lookup returns CDR1 SEHNR and CDR2 FQNEAQ (reference sequence). The CDR3 contains 15 residues. CDR3 sequence (DNA): TGTGCCAGCAGCCCGGTCGGGGACTATCGTGATGAGCAGTTCTTC. Amino acids: CASSPVGDYRDEQFF.

In its sample, this clone was seen a few times. The V and J genes are TRBV30 and TRBJ1-2; 7 bases are a match to TRBD1. Germline assignment: CDR1 GTSNPN and CDR2 SVGIG (reference sequence). Trimming cost V 3 bases and J 8 bases; bases outside gene matches: 15. This CDR3 region has 15 residues. CDR3 amino acids: CAWSLPDRVRNGYTF. As DNA, the CDR3 is TGTGCCTGGAGCCTACCCGACAGGGTGAGGAACGGCTACACCTTC.

The rearrangement links TRBV6-4 to TRBJ2-2; D gene ambiguous. V lost 1 base to trimming and J lost 4 bases, with 4 bases between them. This CDR3 spans 13 amino acids. Per germline, CDR1 MRHNA and CDR2 SNTAGT. This CDR3 reads CASSDYITGELFF. The CDR3 region has the DNA TGTGCCAGCAGTGACTATATCACCGGGGAGCTGTTTTTT.

The sample holds one count of this clone. The chain is built from TRBV7-8 and TRBJ1-1, with D hard to call. This CDR3 contains 14 residues. CDR1 is SGHVS and CDR2 is FQNEAQ in the germline V gene. V lost 4 bases, J lost 2 bases, and 11 bases lay in between. CDR3 residues: CASSSTSGNTEAFF. Here the CDR3 DNA reads TGTGCCAGCAGCTCCACTTCAGGTAACACTGAAGCTTTCTTT. The whole variable domain, filled in from reference TRBV7-8 and TRBJ1-1, reads GAGVSQSPRYKVAKRGQDVALRCDPISGHVSLFWYQQALGQGPEFLTYFQNEAQLDKSGLPSDRFFAERPEGSVSTLKIQRTQQEDSAVYLCASSSTSGNTEAFFGQGTRLTVV.

The chain employs TRBV7-2 and TRBJ2-5; TRBD2 aligns across 11 bases. Germline CDR1 and CDR2: SGHTA and FQGNSA. V shed 6 bases and J 2 bases; nucleotides not matched to a gene: 5. This CDR3 is built from 15 residues. The chain's CDR3 is CASSRLAGRQETQYF. The CDR3 DNA follows: TGTGCCAGCAGTCGACTAGCGGGGCGACAAGAGACCCAGTACTTC.

The V and J genes are TRBV4-1 and TRBJ2-3; TRBD2 is a possible D gene (6 bases). The germline V and J ends were trimmed by 0 bases and 0 bases, with 22 bases remaining between them. CDR1 is MGHRA and CDR2 is YSYEKL in the germline V gene. The CDR3 is 20 residues long. CDR3 region: CASSQDRLGTFSLSTDTQYF. The CDR3 nucleotides read TGCGCCAGCAGCCAAGATCGTCTAGGGACTTTCTCACTTAGCACAGATACGCAGTATTTT.

The CDR3 nucleotides read TGTGCCAGCAGCTTAGTAGGCACTAGCGGGAGGGCCGTAGATACGCAGTATTTT. As protein: CASSLVGTSGRAVDTQYF. The V gene is TRBV7-3, the J gene TRBJ2-3, with 13 nucleotides matching TRBD2. Germline CDR1 is SGHTA and CDR2 is FQGTGA. J was trimmed by 5 bases and V by 2 bases; bases with no gene match: 10. This CDR3 has 18 residues.

The gene calls are TRBV30 and TRBJ2-7; TRBD2 aligns across 13 bases. Per the germline V gene, CDR1 is GTSNPN and CDR2 is SVGIG (reference sequence). The CDR3 runs 16 residues. J was trimmed by 5 bases and V by 0 bases; bases with no gene match: 7. The CDR3 region has the DNA TGTGCCTGGAGTGTTTATAGGACTAGCGGGAGTAACGAGCAGTACTTC. This translates into CAWSVYRTSGSNEQYF.